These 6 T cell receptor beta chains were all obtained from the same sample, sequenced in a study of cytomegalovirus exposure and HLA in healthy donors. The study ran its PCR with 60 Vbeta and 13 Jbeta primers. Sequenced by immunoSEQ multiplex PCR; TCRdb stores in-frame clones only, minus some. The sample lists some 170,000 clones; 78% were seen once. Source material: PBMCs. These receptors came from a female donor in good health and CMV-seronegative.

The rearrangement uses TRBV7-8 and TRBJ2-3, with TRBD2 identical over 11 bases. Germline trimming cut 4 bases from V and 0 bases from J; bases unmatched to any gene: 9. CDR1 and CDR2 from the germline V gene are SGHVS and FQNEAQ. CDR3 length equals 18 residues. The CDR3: CASSWPILAGGSTDTQYF. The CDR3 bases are TGTGCCAGCAGCTGGCCCATCCTAGCGGGGGGTAGCACAGATACGCAGTATTTT.

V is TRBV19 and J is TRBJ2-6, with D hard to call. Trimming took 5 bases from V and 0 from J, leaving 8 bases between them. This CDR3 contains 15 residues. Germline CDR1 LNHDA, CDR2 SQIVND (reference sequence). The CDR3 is CASSPQISGANVLTF. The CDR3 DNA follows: TGTGCCAGTAGTCCACAGATCTCTGGGGCCAACGTCCTGACTTTC.

The CDR3 coding sequence is TGTGCCTGGAGCTCGGAGCGGGGGCTTAAAGGAGAAAAACTGTTTTTT. Protein: CAWSSERGLKGEKLFF. The V call is TRBV30, the J call TRBJ1-4; D may be TRBD1 (6 bases). Between the trimmed V and J ends, which lost 3 bases and 8 bases, there was a span of 22 bases. Germline CDR1 is GTSNPN and CDR2 is SVGIG (reference sequence). CDR3 length equals 16 residues.

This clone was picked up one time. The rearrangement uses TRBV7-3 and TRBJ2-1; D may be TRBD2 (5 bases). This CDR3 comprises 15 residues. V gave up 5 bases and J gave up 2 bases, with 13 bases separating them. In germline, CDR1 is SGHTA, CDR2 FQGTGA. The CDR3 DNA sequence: TGTGCCAGCAGCGCTAGCAATGGAGCCTACAATGAGCAGTTCTTC. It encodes CASSASNGAYNEQFF.

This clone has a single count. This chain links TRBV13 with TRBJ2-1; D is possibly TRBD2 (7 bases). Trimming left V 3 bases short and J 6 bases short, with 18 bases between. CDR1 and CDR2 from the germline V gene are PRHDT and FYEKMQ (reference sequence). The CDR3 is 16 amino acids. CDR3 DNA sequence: TGTGCCAGCAGCTTCTCTGGACGGAGGGGGGGCAATGAGCAGTTCTTC. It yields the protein CASSFSGRRGGNEQFF.

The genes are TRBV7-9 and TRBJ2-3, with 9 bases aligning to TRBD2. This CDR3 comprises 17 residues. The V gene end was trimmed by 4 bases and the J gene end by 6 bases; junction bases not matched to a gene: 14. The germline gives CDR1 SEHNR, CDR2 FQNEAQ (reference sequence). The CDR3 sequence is CASSYYSGSGMGDTQYF. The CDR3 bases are TGTGCCAGCAGCTACTATAGCGGGAGTGGTATGGGGGATACGCAGTATTTT.